One and the same sample provided the 8 T cell receptor beta chains below, sequenced in a study of cytomegalovirus exposure and HLA in healthy donors. 13 Jbeta primers and 60 Vbeta primers were used for the PCR. TCRdb keeps only in-frame clones here, not all; method: immunoSEQ multiplex PCR. Of approximately 150,000 clones in the sample, about 70% were seen once. Sequencing was done on a sample of PBMCs. Receptors originate from a woman aged 40 to 49 in good health and CMV-seronegative.

Written as DNA, the CDR3 is TGTGCCAGCAGTGGGGTAATAGCGGGGGCCGAGCAGTACTTC. Translation: CASSGVIAGAEQYF. The V call is TRBV27, the J call TRBJ2-7, with 9 bases fitting TRBD2. Germline lookup yields CDR1 MNHEY and CDR2 SMNVEV (reference sequence). J gave up 6 bases and V 5 bases, and 8 bases lay outside the gene matches. The CDR3 contains 14 residues.

The chain has TRBV5-6 and TRBJ2-1; 11 nucleotides line up with TRBD2. Trimming cost V 5 bases and J 10 bases; bases outside gene matches: 8. The CDR3 sequence is 14 residues long. Per germline, CDR1 SGHDT and CDR2 YYEEEE. DNA for the CDR3: TGTGCCAGCAGTTTCGGGACTAGCGGTTTAGAGCAGTTCTTC. Amino acids: CASSFGTSGLEQFF.

V gene TRBV19 combines with J gene TRBJ2-3; TRBD1 matches at 7 bases. The CDR3 covers 15 residues. The V segment lost 3 bases and the J segment 0 bases; nucleotides outside the gene matches: 3. Germline CDR1 LNHDA, CDR2 SQIVND (reference sequence). This chain's CDR3 is CASSIWDSSTDTQYF. The CDR3 coding sequence is TGTGCCAGTAGTATTTGGGACAGTAGCACAGATACGCAGTATTTT.

This chain links TRBV19 with TRBJ1-2; no reliable D call. The germline V and J ends were trimmed by 2 bases and 0 bases, with 10 bases remaining between them. This CDR3 has 15 residues. Looked up from germline, CDR1 is LNHDA and CDR2 is SQIVND (reference sequence). This chain's CDR3 is CASSIQTAANYGYTF. DNA of the CDR3: TGTGCCAGTAGTATACAAACAGCCGCTAACTATGGCTACACCTTC.

Only a few counts were recorded for this clone. The chain links TRBV6-6 to TRBJ2-7; 7 bases align to TRBD1. CDR3 length: 16 residues. V shed 0 bases, J shed 3 bases, and the junction held 8 bases outside the gene matches. Germline lookup yields CDR1 MNHNY and CDR2 SVGAGI (reference sequence). The DNA of the CDR3 is TGTGCCAGCAGTTACTCGGCCCAGACAGGGCACTACGAGCAGTACTTC. Translating it yields CASSYSAQTGHYEQYF.

The chain links TRBV27 to TRBJ2-5; 9 bases fit TRBD1. Trimming took 2 bases from V and 4 from J; bases not matched to a gene: 2. This CDR3 region has 14 residues. Germline CDR1 reads MNHEY; CDR2 reads SMNVEV (reference sequence). In DNA, the CDR3 is TGTGCCAGCAGTTTAACAGGGGGCATAGAGACCCAGTACTTC. Translation gives CASSLTGGIETQYF.

The V call is TRBV4-1, the J call TRBJ2-5, with 16 bases identical to TRBD2. Trimming cost V 0 bases and J 9 bases; bases outside gene matches: 7. Germline values: CDR1 MGHRA, CDR2 YSYEKL. This CDR3 contains 17 residues. For the CDR3, the DNA is TGCGCCAGCAGCCAAGAAGCGATGGGACTAGCGGGGGGGGCCCAGTACTTC. It is translated as CASSQEAMGLAGGAQYF.

The gene calls are TRBV6-1 and TRBJ1-2; 8 bases agree with TRBD1. Germline V gene data show CDR1 as MNHNS and CDR2 as SASEGT. This CDR3 has 15 residues. V trimming: 4 bases; J trimming: 0 bases; junction bases outside the gene matches: 4. The CDR3 loop reads CASSGRTGPNYGYTF. The CDR3 nucleotides read TGTGCCAGCAGTGGACGGACAGGGCCTAACTATGGCTACACCTTC.